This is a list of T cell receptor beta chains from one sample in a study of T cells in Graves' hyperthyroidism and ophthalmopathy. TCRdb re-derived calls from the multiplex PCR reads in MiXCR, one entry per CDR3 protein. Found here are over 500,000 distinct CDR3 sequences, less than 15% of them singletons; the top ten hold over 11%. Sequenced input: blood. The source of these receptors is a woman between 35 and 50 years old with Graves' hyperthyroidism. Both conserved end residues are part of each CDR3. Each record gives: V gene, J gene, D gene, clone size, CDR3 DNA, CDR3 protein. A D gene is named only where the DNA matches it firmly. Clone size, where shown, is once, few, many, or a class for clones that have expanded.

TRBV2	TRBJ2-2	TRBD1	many	TGTGCCAGCAGTGAAGGGACAGGGGTCCCCCTCACCGGGGAGCTGTTTTTT	CASSEGTGVPLTGELFF
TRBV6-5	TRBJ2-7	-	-	TGTGCCAGCAGCTCTCGACAGGTGAATTACGAGCAGTACTTC	CASSSRQVNYEQYF
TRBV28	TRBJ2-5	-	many	TGTGCCAGCACCACCATTCTTGGGGCCGAAGGGGTAAAGGAGACCCAGTACTTC	CASTTILGAEGVKETQYF
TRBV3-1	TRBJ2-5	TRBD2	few	TGTGCCAGCAGCCAAGATCTCCAGCGGGAGGGCCTTTGGGAGACCCAGTACTTC	CASSQDLQREGLWETQYF
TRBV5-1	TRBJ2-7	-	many	TGCGCCAGCAGCTTGACGATACAGGGTCCCCCTTCCTACGAGCAGTACTTC	CASSLTIQGPPSYEQYF
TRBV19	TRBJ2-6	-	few	TGTGCCAGTAGGGAACAGGGCGCTGGGGCCAACGTCCTGACTTTC	CASREQGAGANVLTF
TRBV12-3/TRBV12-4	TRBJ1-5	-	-	TGTGCCAGCAGTTTCCGGAAAGATAGCAATCAGCCCCAGCATTTT	CASSFRKDSNQPQHF
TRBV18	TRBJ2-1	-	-	TGTGCCAGCTCACCAAGGTCCGAGCCCAGACAAGAGGGTGAGCAGTTCTTC	CASSPRSEPRQEGEQFF
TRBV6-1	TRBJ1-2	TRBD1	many	TGTGCCAGCAGCGGACAGGGAGTTAACTATGGCTACACCTTC	CASSGQGVNYGYTF
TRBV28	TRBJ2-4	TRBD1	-	TGTGCCAGCACCCCCGGACAGGGGTCACAAAACATTCAGTACTTC	CASTPGQGSQNIQYF
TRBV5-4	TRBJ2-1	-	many	TGTGCCAGCAGCTTGGCCTCGAGAACCAATGAGCAGTTCTTC	CASSLASRTNEQFF
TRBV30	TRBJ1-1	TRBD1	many	TGTGCCTGGAGTAGACAGGGGGGAACTGAAGCTTTCTTT	CAWSRQGGTEAFF
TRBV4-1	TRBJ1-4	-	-	TGCGCCAGCAGCCAAGGAAACTCGGGGGGCGAAAAACTGTTTTTT	CASSQGNSGGEKLFF
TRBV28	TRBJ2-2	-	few	TGTGCCAGCAGTACAGGACAGACGAACACCGGGGAGCTGTTTTTT	CASSTGQTNTGELFF
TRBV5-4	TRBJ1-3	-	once	TGTGCCAGCAGCTTGGCCGGGGGATTCTCTGGAAACACCATATATTTT	CASSLAGGFSGNTIYF
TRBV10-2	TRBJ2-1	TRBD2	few	TGCGCCAGCAGTACCGGGACTAGCCTCAATGAGCAGTTCTTC	CASSTGTSLNEQFF
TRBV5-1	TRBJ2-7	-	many	TGCGCCAGCAGCTTGTACCAGGGGGGACACGAGCAGTACTTC	CASSLYQGGHEQYF
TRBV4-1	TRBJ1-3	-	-	TGCGCCAGCAGCCAAACCGAGTCAAGGGGAAACACCATATATTTT	CASSQTESRGNTIYF
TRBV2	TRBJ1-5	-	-	TGTGCCAGCAGTGAAGTCGGGACTGGGTTTGGTCAGCCCCAGCATTTT	CASSEVGTGFGQPQHF
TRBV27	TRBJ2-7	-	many	TGTGCCAGCAGTTTATCTGGGGGGCGTTACGAGCAGTACTTC	CASSLSGGRYEQYF
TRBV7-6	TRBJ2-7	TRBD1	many	TGTGCCAGCAGCGTAGAGGCCGGGACAGGGAGATACGAGCAGTACTTC	CASSVEAGTGRYEQYF
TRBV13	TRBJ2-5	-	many	TGTGCCAGCAGCTCAAATTTGTACCAAGAGACCCAGTACTTC	CASSSNLYQETQYF
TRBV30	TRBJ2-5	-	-	TGTGCCTGGAGTCAAATCGGGTGGAGGGCCCAGTACTTC	CAWSQIGWRAQYF
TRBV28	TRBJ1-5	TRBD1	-	TGTGCCAGCAGTTTATTGGACAGGGGCCAGCCCCAGCATTTT	CASSLLDRGQPQHF
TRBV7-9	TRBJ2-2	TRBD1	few	TGTGCCAGCAGCTCTCCGGGACAGGGGTTCGGGGAGCTGTTTTTT	CASSSPGQGFGELFF
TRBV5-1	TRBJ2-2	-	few	TGCGCCAGCAGCTTGGGAAAGGAAGGCGGGGAGCTGTTTTTT	CASSLGKEGGELFF
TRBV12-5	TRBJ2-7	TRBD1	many	TGTGCTAGTGGTTTGTCAGTTGGGACAGGGGGTACCTACGAGCAGTACTTC	CASGLSVGTGGTYEQYF
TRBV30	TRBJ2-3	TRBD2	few	TGTGCCTGGAGTGTAACCCGGACTAGCGGGAGAACTGGAGATACGCAGTATTTT	CAWSVTRTSGRTGDTQYF
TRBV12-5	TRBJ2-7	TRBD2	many	TGTGCTAGTGCTCCCCGGACTAGCGGGAGCTACGAGCAGTACTTC	CASAPRTSGSYEQYF
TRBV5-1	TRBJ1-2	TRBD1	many	TGCGCCAGCAGCACGGACAGGGTGGGCGACTATGGCTACACCTTC	CASSTDRVGDYGYTF
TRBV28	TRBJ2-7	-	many	TGTGCCAGCAGTTTAAAAGGGAGCCGGTCCTACGAGCAGTACTTC	CASSLKGSRSYEQYF
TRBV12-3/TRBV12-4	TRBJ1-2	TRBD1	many	TGTGCCAGCAGCTCCGGGACAGGGTTTGGCTACACCTTC	CASSSGTGFGYTF
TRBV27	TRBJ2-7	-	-	TGTGCCAGCAGTTTTAACAGGGTGGGTAGCGAGCAGTACTTC	CASSFNRVGSEQYF
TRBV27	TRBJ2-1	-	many	TGTGCCAGCAAGTTCCCCACCTATTCTAACAGCTCCTACAATGAGCAGTTCTTC	CASKFPTYSNSSYNEQFF
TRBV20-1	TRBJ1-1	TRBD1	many	TGCAGTGCTGCCGGACAGGGATGGACTGAAGCTTTCTTT	CSAAGQGWTEAFF
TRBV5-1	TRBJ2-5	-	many	TGCGCCAGCAGCTTGGAATATGGAGAGACCCAGTACTTC	CASSLEYGETQYF
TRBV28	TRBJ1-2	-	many	TGTGCCAGTTGGGGAGCCCCAAACTATGGCTACACCTTC	CASWGAPNYGYTF
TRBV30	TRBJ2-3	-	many	TGTGCCTGGAATCTCCCGGGCCCCGGTACGCAGTATTTT	CAWNLPGPGTQYF
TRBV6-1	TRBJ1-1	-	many	TGTGCCAGCAGTGAAAGCGGCTCCCTCCAGTTCCCTGAAGCTTTCTTT	CASSESGSLQFPEAFF
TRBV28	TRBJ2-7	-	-	TGTGCCAGCAGCTCGGGCCCGGTAAGCTCGAGCAAGCAGTACTTC	CASSSGPVSSSKQYF
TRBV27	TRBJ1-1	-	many	TGTGCCAGCAGACAGGGTTACACTGAAGCTTTCTTT	CASRQGYTEAFF
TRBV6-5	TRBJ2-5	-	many	TGTGCCAGCAGTTACTCGGTGTGGTCCAGCGGAACCAAAAGTGAGACCCAGTACTTC	CASSYSVWSSGTKSETQYF